This paragraph reports one TCR beta chain. Its antigen is unidentified. The use of a sample-barcoded 5' primer and a J-beta primer mix characterized a second PCR of roughly 6 to 11 cycles. With 12 random nucleotides, a template-switch adaptor tagged each individual cDNA molecule. TCRdb ran MiXCR on the 5' RACE reads and lists one entry per CDR3 protein. The sample carries fewer than 900,000 distinct CDR3 sequences, about 52% recorded once. The data stem from a study of blood T cells in healthy people across ages. Study outcomes and limitations: Naive T cell percentage strongly correlated with TCR beta diversity. Possibly confounding the expanded clonotype changes was the fact that donor CMV status was unknown.

Individuals who donated were healthy Caucasians from Russia aged roughly 6 to 100. J was trimmed by 2 bases and V by 8 bases; bases with no gene match: 6. CDR3 size: 16 residues. The source is a woman aged 55-69 years in good health. This chain uses TRBV12-3 or TRBV12-4 with TRBJ1-6; 10 bases are shared with TRBD1. The sequenced material came from blood. The chain's CDR3 is CASATGTGAYNSPLHF. DNA for the CDR3: TGTGCCAGCGCCACCGGGACAGGGGCCTATAATTCACCCCTCCACTTT.